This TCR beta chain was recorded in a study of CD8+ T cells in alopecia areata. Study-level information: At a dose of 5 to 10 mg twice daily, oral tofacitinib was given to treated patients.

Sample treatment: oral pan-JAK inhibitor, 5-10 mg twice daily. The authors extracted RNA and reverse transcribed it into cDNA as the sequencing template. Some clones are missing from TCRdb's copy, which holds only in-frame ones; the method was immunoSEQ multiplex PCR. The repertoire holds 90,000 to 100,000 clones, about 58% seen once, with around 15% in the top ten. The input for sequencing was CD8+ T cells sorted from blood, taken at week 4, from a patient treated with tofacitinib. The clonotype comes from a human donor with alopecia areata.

The DNA for the CDR3 is TGTGCCAGCAGTGGCGACAGGGGATTCAAGGATACGCAGTATTTT. It is translated as CASSGDRGFKDTQYF. The chain carries TRBV28 and TRBJ2-3, with TRBD1 identical over 8 bases. The germline V gene encodes CDR1 MDHEN and CDR2 SYDVKM. Trimming removed 5 bases from V and 6 bases from J; junction bases left unmatched: 10. There are 15 residues in the CDR3. The variable domain in full, completed from reference TRBV28 and TRBJ2-3, reads DVKVTQSSRYLVKRTGEKVFLECVQDMDHENMFWYRQDPGLGLRLIYFSYDVKMKEKGDIPEGYSVSREKKERFSLILESASTNQTSMYLCASSGDRGFKDTQYFGPGTRLTVL.